The present T cell receptor (beta chain) was sequenced within a study of post-analysis software for immune sequencing data. Germline CDR1 and CDR2: SQVTM and ANQGSEA. The CDR3 is 15 residues long. The trim removed 4 bases at V and 8 bases at J, leaving 10 bases unmatched. The TCR beta cDNA libraries carried unique molecular identifiers. In TCRdb, the PCR reads were re-called with MiXCR into one record per CDR3 protein. This repertoire shows some 800,000 distinct CDR3 sequences, 46% found once; its top ten account for 4.9%. Overall study results and limits: Significantly lower normalized Chao1 diversity was found in patients with multiple sclerosis relative to controls. About 5 TRBV segments were more frequent in patients than controls; TRBV5-6, TRBV5-1 and TRBV20-1 belonged to this group.

Remarks on this clonotype: Antigen: not known.

The sequencing sample was made of blood. The chain couples TRBV29-1 to TRBJ1-4, with 10 nucleotides matching TRBD1. This TCR was sampled from a girl aged 10-17 years with multiple sclerosis. The CDR3 sequence is CSVVGTGEEAEKLFF. In DNA, the CDR3 is TGCAGCGTTGTCGGGACAGGGGAAGAGGCCGAAAAACTGTTTTTT.